A single count supports the clone carrying this T cell receptor beta chain. The entry originates in a study of blood T cell repertoires in COVID-19. Overall study: Sites across the United States, Italy and Spain contributed samples from acute and convalescent COVID-19. T cells, B-cell-depleted T cells, or PBMCs supplied cDNA or gDNA.

CDR1 is SGHRS, CDR2 YFSETQ, per germline. Between the trimmed V and J ends, which lost 4 bases and 3 bases, there was a span of 16 bases. The CDR3 is 15 amino acids. In the authors' workflow: Scientists estimated how many nucleated cells there were by amplifying reference gene primers. TCRdb's table, derived via immunoSEQ multiplex PCR, lists solely in-frame clones and lacks some. V and J calls and clone size are given by that table; D and trimming were obtained from the DNA. The top ten hold roughly two fifths of the sample, which has 45,000 to 65,000 clones, 77% seen once. The J gene is TRBJ1-2, the V gene TRBV5-1, with D perhaps TRBD1 (6 bases). The sample comprised peripheral blood. The origin of this receptor is a man between 65 and 85 years old with active or convalescent COVID-19. The CDR3 DNA sequence: TGCGCCAGCAGCAAGGACAGTTCCGGCGACTATGGCTACACCTTC. As protein: CASSKDSSGDYGYTF.